This T cell receptor (beta chain) is from a study of monozygotic twins with inflammatory bowel disease. TCRdb re-called the 5' RACE reads; one entry per CDR3 protein, DNA not given. In all, the sample yields some 190,000 distinct CDR3 sequences. Germline V gene lookup returns CDR1 MNHEY and CDR2 SVGEGT. This CDR3 has 17 amino acids. The TCR sequence derives from a human donor with ulcerative colitis or Crohn's disease, or a healthy co-twin of an affected twin (not recorded which). The chain employs TRBV6-2 or TRBV6-3 and TRBJ2-1; TCRdb's D call of TRBD2 is untestable without DNA. Sequencing input: blood. This CDR3 reads CASSYLGLAGVTNEQFF.